This T cell receptor beta chain was found in a study of T cells in Graves' hyperthyroidism and ophthalmopathy. CDR3 size: 13 residues. The germline CDR1 and CDR2 sequences are SGHVS and FQNEAQ. Trimming left V 4 bases short and J 7 bases short, with 11 bases between. Broader study findings: It was a median around 6 months before onset that the model predicted ophthalmopathy. Researchers report that a 13 V-J model separated ophthalmopathy from stable hyperthyroidism.

There were TCR beta CDR3 regions amplified from RNA transcripts. The HTBI primer set served for first-round RT-PCR of the TCR CDR3. TCRdb re-called the multiplex PCR reads through MiXCR, storing one row per CDR3 protein. Among about 700,000 distinct CDR3 sequences, just under 45% were seen once, and the ten largest hold about 7.7%. In the case of this clonotype: Its matching antigen is unknown.

Input material: peripheral blood or thyroid tissue (not recorded which). This clonotype originated in an adult man with Graves' disease, either hyperthyroidism or ophthalmopathy (not recorded which). The chain has TRBV7-8 and TRBJ1-5, with D unclear. In nucleotides, the CDR3 is TGTGCCAGCAGCTCGGGTATCCGGCAGCCCCAGCATTTT. It codes for CASSSGIRQPQHF.